This T cell receptor (beta chain) was documented in a study of graft-versus-host responses after intestinal transplantation. On the study more broadly: Recipients uniformly received anti-thymocyte globulin induction, followed by tacrolimus and steroids for around 3 years.

Concerning this clone: What it binds is unknown.

V was clipped by 4 bases and J by 12 bases; unmatched bases: 10. Germline-derived CDR1 and CDR2 are SGHNT and YENEEA. The CDR3 is 15 residues long. Some clones are missing from TCRdb's copy, which holds only in-frame ones; the method was immunoSEQ multiplex PCR. The sample records about 100,000 clones, around 92% being singletons. Study results and caveats: Clonal ratios of graft-versus-host to host-versus-graft in allografts were high for patients exhibiting graft-donor T cell macrochimerism. Detected in recipient marrow were GvH clones, some of which were first observed in ileum or blood.

Sequenced here: unstimulated CD4+ T cells sorted from spleen or lymph node cells, sampled before transplant. The origin of this receptor is a human donor who was the organ donor for an intestinal transplant. This chain connects TRBV11-3 to TRBJ2-1; 12 nucleotides agree with TRBD2. The CDR3 is CASSSTSGGTGGQFF. DNA for the CDR3: TGTGCCAGCAGCTCGACTAGCGGGGGCACCGGGGGGCAGTTCTTC.